This TCR beta chain was identified during a study of blood T cell repertoires in COVID-19. Study information: Material from acute and convalescent COVID-19 was sourced from the United States, Italy and Spain. T cells, B-cell-depleted T cells, or PBMCs provided the cDNA or gDNA that served as material.

CDR1 is SGDLS, CDR2 YYNGEE, per germline. The length of the CDR3 is 20 residues. The junction had 14 bases not matched to a gene; V was cut back by 0 bases and J by 0 bases. This clone was recorded once. Original processing methods: Reference gene primer amplification gave nucleated cell count estimates. Produced via immunoSEQ multiplex PCR; TCRdb's table is partial and in-frame only. V and J calls and clone size are those listed in that table; D and trimming were worked out from the DNA. The profile shows some 200,000 clones, approximately 94% of them singletons. Seattle's enrolled individuals joined amid active infection and were then monitored longitudinally.

The origin of this receptor is a young man with COVID-19, enrolled during active disease. The sample was peripheral blood. This chain links TRBV9 with TRBJ2-3; 9 bases map to TRBD2. The CDR3 DNA sequence: TGTGCCAGCAGCGTAGGGGTCGGAAGCGGGGGGCGTTGGAGCACAGATACGCAGTATTTT. Residues: CASSVGVGSGGRWSTDTQYF.